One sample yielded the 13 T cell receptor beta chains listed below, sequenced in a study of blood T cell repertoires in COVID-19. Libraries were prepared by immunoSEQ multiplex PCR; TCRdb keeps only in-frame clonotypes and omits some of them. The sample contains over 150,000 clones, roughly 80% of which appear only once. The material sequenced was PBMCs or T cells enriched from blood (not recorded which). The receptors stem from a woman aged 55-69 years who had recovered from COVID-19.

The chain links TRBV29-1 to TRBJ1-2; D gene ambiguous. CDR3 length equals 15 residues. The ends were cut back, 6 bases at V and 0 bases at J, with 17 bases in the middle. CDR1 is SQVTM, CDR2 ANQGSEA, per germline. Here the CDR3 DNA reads TGCAGCGTCTCTAGGGAGGGAGGGCCTAACTATGGCTACACCTTC. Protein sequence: CSVSREGGPNYGYTF.

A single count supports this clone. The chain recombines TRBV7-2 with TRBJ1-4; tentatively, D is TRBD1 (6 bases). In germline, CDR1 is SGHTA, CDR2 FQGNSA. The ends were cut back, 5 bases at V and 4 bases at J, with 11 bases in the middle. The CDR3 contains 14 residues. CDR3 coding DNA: TGTGCCAGCAGCCCACAGGGCAATAATGAAAAACTGTTTTTT. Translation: CASSPQGNNEKLFF.

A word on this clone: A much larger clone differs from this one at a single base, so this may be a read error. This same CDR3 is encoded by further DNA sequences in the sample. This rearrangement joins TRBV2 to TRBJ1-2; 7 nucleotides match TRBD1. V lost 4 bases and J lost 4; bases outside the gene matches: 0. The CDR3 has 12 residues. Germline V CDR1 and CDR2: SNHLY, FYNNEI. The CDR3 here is CASSGDSYGYTF. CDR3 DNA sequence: TGTGCCAGCAGTGGGGACAGCTATGGCTACACCTTC.

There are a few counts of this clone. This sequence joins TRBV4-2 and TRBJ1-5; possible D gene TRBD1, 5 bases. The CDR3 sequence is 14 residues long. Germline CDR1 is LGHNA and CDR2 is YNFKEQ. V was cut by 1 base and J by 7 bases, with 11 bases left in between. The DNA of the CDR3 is TGTGCCAGCAGCCAAGGGGGAGGGGTCCAGCCCCAGCATTTT. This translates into CASSQGGGVQPQHF.

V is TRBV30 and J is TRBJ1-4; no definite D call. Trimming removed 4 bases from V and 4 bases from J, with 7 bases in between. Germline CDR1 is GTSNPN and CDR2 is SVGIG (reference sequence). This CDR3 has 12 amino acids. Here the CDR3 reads CAWTQNNEKLFF. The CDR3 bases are TGTGCCTGGACCCAGAATAATGAAAAACTGTTTTTT.

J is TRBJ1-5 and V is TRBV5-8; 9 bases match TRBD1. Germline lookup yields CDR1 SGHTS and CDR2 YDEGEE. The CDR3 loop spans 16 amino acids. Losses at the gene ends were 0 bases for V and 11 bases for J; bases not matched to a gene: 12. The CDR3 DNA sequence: TGTGCCAGCAGCTTGGACAGGGGGCCCTCAATAGGGTCCCAGCATTTT. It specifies CASSLDRGPSIGSQHF.

CDR3 loop: CASSREGGRSYGYTF. CDR3 sequence (DNA): TGTGCCAGTAGTAGGGAGGGCGGTAGGAGCTATGGCTACACCTTC. This chain uses TRBV19 with TRBJ1-2; D unresolved. With 4 bases removed from V and 4 bases from J, the gap between germline ends came to 16 bases. The germline gives CDR1 LNHDA, CDR2 SQIVND (reference sequence). The CDR3 has 15 residues.

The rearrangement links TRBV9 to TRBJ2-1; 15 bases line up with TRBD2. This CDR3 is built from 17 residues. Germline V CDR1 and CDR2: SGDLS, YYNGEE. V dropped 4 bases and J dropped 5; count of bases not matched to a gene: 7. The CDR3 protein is CASSTGTSGGKNNEQFF. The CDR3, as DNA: TGTGCCAGCAGCACCGGGACTAGCGGGGGGAAAAACAATGAGCAGTTCTTC.

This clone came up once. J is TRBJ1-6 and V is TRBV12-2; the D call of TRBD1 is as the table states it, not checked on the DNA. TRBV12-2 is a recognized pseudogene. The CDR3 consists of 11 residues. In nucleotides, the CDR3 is TGTGCAAGTCGCTTCTGGGCGCCCCTCCACTTT. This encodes CASRFWAPLHF.

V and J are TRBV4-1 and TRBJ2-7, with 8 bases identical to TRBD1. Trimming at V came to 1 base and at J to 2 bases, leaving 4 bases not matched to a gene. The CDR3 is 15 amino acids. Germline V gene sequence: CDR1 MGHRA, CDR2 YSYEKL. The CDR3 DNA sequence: TGCGCCAGCAGCCAAGTTTTGGACAGGGCCTACGAGCAGTACTTC. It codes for CASSQVLDRAYEQYF.

The CDR3 region has the DNA TGTGCCAGCAGTTACTCGGCGGGTACGATGAACACTGAAGCTTTCTTT. This codes for CASSYSAGTMNTEAFF. This rearrangement joins TRBV6-5 to TRBJ1-1; D is undetermined. Germline loops: CDR1 MNHEY, CDR2 SVGAGI. The CDR3 covers 16 residues. The V end lost 0 bases, the J end lost 0 bases, and 11 bases lay between the germline ends.

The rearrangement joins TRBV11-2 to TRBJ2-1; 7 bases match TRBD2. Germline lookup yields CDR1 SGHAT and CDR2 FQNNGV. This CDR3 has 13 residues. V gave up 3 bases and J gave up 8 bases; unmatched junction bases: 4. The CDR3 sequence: CASSLSGEYEQFF. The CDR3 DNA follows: TGTGCCAGCAGCTTGAGCGGGGAGTATGAGCAGTTCTTC.

The CDR3 loop reads CASSITSGQGRSGANVLTF. The CDR3 DNA follows: TGTGCCAGTAGTATTACCTCCGGACAGGGGCGATCTGGGGCCAACGTCCTGACTTTC. The genes are TRBV19 and TRBJ2-6, with TRBD1 identical over 9 bases. Germline values: CDR1 LNHDA, CDR2 SQIVND (reference sequence). V lost 3 bases, J lost 1 base, and 10 bases stayed unmatched. This CDR3 is 19 amino acids long.